The 25 T cell receptor beta chains in this list originate from one sample, sequenced in a study of OX40 agonist ivuxolimab in advanced cancers. TCRdb's table, derived via immunoSEQ multiplex PCR, lists solely in-frame clones and lacks some. The sample records tens of thousands of clones, 85% to 90% being singletons. The material was CD4+ or CD8+ T cells sorted from blood, obtained in a trial of the OX40 agonist ivuxolimab. The receptors derive from an adult with an advanced solid tumor such as melanoma, head and neck, liver or kidney cancer.

This sequence joins TRBV19 and TRBJ2-6; no definite D call. Looked up from germline, CDR1 is LNHDA and CDR2 is SQIVND (reference sequence). V gave up 3 bases and J gave up 0 bases, with 6 bases separating them. This CDR3 spans 15 amino acids. The DNA for the CDR3 is TGTGCCAGTAGTATCTCAAGCTCTGGGGCCAACGTCCTGACTTTC. It specifies CASSISSSGANVLTF.

V is TRBV18 and J is TRBJ1-5; a weak D match, TRBD1 (5 bases). Trimming stripped 2 bases from V and 4 bases from J, with 12 bases between. This CDR3 is 15 amino acids long. The germline V gene encodes CDR1 KGHSH and CDR2 LQKENI. CDR3 in amino acids: CASSPSGLRNQPQHF. CDR3 nucleotides: TGTGCCAGCTCACCATCGGGACTAAGAAATCAGCCCCAGCATTTT. Together with reference TRBV18 and TRBJ1-5, the CDR3 gives the full variable domain: NAGVMQNPRHLVRRRGQEARLRCSPMKGHSHVYWYRQLPEEGLKFMVYLQKENIIDESGMPKERFSAEFPKEGPSILRIQQVVRGDSAAYFCASSPSGLRNQPQHFGDGTRLSIL.

This sequence joins TRBV28 and TRBJ1-2, with TRBD1 identical over 11 bases. The CDR3 has 16 amino acids. Germline values: CDR1 MDHEN, CDR2 SYDVKM. Germline trimming cut 6 bases from V and 5 bases from J; bases unmatched to any gene: 11. Here the CDR3 DNA reads TGTGCCAGCAGCCGACCCGGGACAGGGGGTAAATATGGCTACACCTTC. Amino acids: CASSRPGTGGKYGYTF.

This clone was counted a few times. The rearrangement uses TRBV7-2 and TRBJ2-5, with 10 bases aligning to TRBD2. The CDR3 sequence is 15 residues long. Germline lookup yields CDR1 SGHTA and CDR2 FQGNSA. The ends lost 4 bases at V and 2 bases at J; junction bases unmatched: 4. CDR3 amino acids: CASSSRLAGQETQYF. In DNA form, the CDR3 reads TGTGCCAGCAGCTCCCGACTAGCGGGTCAAGAGACCCAGTACTTC.

The gene calls are TRBV7-2 and TRBJ2-2; the D gene is possibly TRBD1 (6 bases). CDR1 and CDR2 from the germline V gene are SGHTA and FQGNSA. V was trimmed by 6 bases and J by 4 bases, leaving 18 bases between them. This CDR3 has 16 residues. The CDR3 sequence is CASSRRTVKSTGELFF. The CDR3, as DNA: TGTGCCAGCAGTCGACGGACAGTGAAATCCACCGGGGAGCTGTTTTTT.

The chain employs TRBV28 and TRBJ2-5, with D unresolved. The last part of the DNA fits TRBJ2-7 better; the J call may be wrong. Per germline, CDR1 MDHEN and CDR2 SYDVKM. CDR3 length: 14 amino acids. DNA of the CDR3: TGTGCCAGCAGTCCCCCTGGCATTGTGGGCGAGCAGTACTTC. Amino acids: CASSPPGIVGEQYF.

CDR3 in DNA: TGTGCCAGCAGCTTGGCATTCGGCCTGTACCAAGAGACCCAGTACTTC. Translated, it gives CASSLAFGLYQETQYF. The chain employs TRBV7-2 and TRBJ2-5; D gene uncertain. V gave up 3 bases and J gave up 0 bases, with 14 bases separating them. Germline V CDR1 and CDR2: SGHTA, FQGNSA. The CDR3 sequence is 16 residues long.

The chain joins TRBV7-8 to TRBJ1-2, with a possible D match to TRBD1 (5 bases). The V end lost 4 bases, the J end lost 6 bases, and 12 bases lay between the germline ends. This CDR3 region has 13 residues. The germline V gene has CDR1 SGHVS and CDR2 FQNEAQ. The CDR3 reads CASSSHWGDGYTF. The CDR3 bases are TGTGCCAGCAGCTCCCACTGGGGGGATGGCTACACCTTC.

This clone was seen a handful of times. The rearrangement links TRBV19 to TRBJ2-1, with 8 positions matching TRBD2. This CDR3 region has 13 residues. CDR1 is LNHDA and CDR2 is SQIVND in the germline V gene (reference sequence). The ends lost 3 bases at V and 8 bases at J; junction bases unmatched: 3. The CDR3 reads CASSMGLVYEQFF. CDR3 sequence (DNA): TGTGCCAGTAGTATGGGACTAGTCTATGAGCAGTTCTTC.

The chain recombines TRBV15 with TRBJ2-3; 11 bases line up with TRBD2. The CDR3 has 14 residues. V lost 9 bases to trimming and J lost 5 bases; unmatched junction nucleotides: 7. CDR1 is LNHNV, CDR2 YYDKDF, per germline (reference sequence). The CDR3 DNA reads as TGTGCCACTAATAGCGGGAGGGCCGAAGATACGCAGTATTTT. Amino acids: CATNSGRAEDTQYF.

The chain carries TRBV4-2 and TRBJ2-7; D is possibly TRBD1 (5 bases). Germline lookup yields CDR1 LGHNA and CDR2 YNFKEQ. Deletions cut 1 base from V and 4 bases from J, with 11 bases between. CDR3 length: 14 residues. The CDR3 protein is CASSQGLGVYEQYF. Written as DNA, the CDR3 is TGTGCCAGCAGCCAAGGTTTAGGGGTTTACGAGCAGTACTTC.

This clone was counted a few times. The chain recombines TRBV19 with TRBJ2-1; D gene ambiguous. The CDR3 spans 16 residues. Trimming cost V 4 bases and J 0 bases, with 13 bases left between them. Germline V gene data show CDR1 as LNHDA and CDR2 as SQIVND (reference sequence). As DNA, the CDR3 is TGTGCCAGTAGTAAACGTCTCTCAAGCTCCTACAATGAGCAGTTCTTC. This gives the protein CASSKRLSSSYNEQFF.

This chain uses TRBV28 with TRBJ1-2; unclear D gene. The CDR3 covers 12 residues. Germline CDR1 is MDHEN and CDR2 is SYDVKM. Between the trimmed V and J ends, which lost 8 bases and 0 bases, there was a span of 7 bases. Here the CDR3 reads CASGPTNYGYTF. Written as DNA, the CDR3 is TGTGCCAGCGGCCCGACTAACTATGGCTACACCTTC.

J is TRBJ2-5 and V is TRBV27; D ambiguous. Per germline, CDR1 MNHEY and CDR2 SMNVEV (reference sequence). The CDR3 is made up of 15 amino acids. The germline V and J ends were trimmed by 5 bases and 5 bases, with 18 bases remaining between them. The CDR3: CASSPLVPQRETQYF. The DNA for the CDR3 is TGTGCCAGCAGTCCGCTGGTACCTCAGAGGGAGACCCAGTACTTC.

The chain employs TRBV4-2 and TRBJ2-3; possibly TRBD1 for D (6 bases). Germline V gene data show CDR1 as LGHNA and CDR2 as YNFKEQ. The CDR3 runs 15 residues. With 0 bases removed from V and 3 bases from J, the gap between germline ends came to 10 bases. The CDR3 region is CASSQDARGTDTQYF. The CDR3 DNA follows: TGTGCCAGCAGCCAAGACGCCAGGGGAACAGATACGCAGTATTTT.

This clone was recorded a few times. This chain uses TRBV7-6 with TRBJ1-1; D not certain. V shed 4 bases and J shed 7 bases, with 16 bases lying between them. Germline V gene lookup returns CDR1 SGHVS and CDR2 FNYEAQ. The CDR3 covers 14 residues. CDR3 in amino acids: CASSSTPPSFEAFF. As DNA, the CDR3 is TGTGCCAGCAGCTCGACGCCGCCCAGTTTTGAAGCTTTCTTT.

CDR3 sequence (DNA): TGTGCCAGCAGCCAAAGGCAGTTCGCGAACACCGGGGAGCTGTTTTTT. Protein: CASSQRQFANTGELFF. V usage is TRBV14 and J usage is TRBJ2-2, with D unclear. V lost 2 bases and J lost 0, with 10 bases in between. CDR3 length equals 16 residues. Germline CDR1 SGHDN, CDR2 FVKESK.

The chain links TRBV5-1 to TRBJ1-4; 7 bases match TRBD1. CDR3 length: 16 amino acids. The germline CDR1 and CDR2 sequences are SGHRS and YFSETQ. J gave up 8 bases and V 0 bases, and 10 bases lay outside the gene matches. CDR3 region: CASSLGDRAGREKLFF. The CDR3 nucleotides read TGCGCCAGCAGCTTGGGAGACAGGGCCGGTAGGGAAAAACTGTTTTTT.

The genes are TRBV7-9 and TRBJ2-3; 9 bases are shared with TRBD2. CDR1 and CDR2 (germline): SEHNR, FQNEAQ (reference sequence). V was pared by 3 bases and J by 1 base, with 5 bases of the junction left unmatched. CDR3 length equals 16 residues. The DNA of the CDR3 is TGTGCCAGCAGCTTGGCTAGCGGGGTGGGCACAGATACGCAGTATTTT. It translates to CASSLASGVGTDTQYF.

The chain has TRBV18 and TRBJ1-1; D perhaps matches TRBD1 (5 bases). The CDR3 length is 12 residues. With 3 bases removed from V and 10 bases from J, the gap between germline ends came to 12 bases. Germline CDR1 and CDR2: KGHSH and LQKENI. CDR3 sequence reads: CASSPDAGPAFF. Here the CDR3 DNA reads TGTGCCAGCTCACCTGACGCAGGGCCAGCTTTCTTT.

The chain combines TRBV10-3 with TRBJ1-4; D may be TRBD1 (5 bases). Per the germline V gene, CDR1 is ENHRY and CDR2 is SYGVKD. The CDR3 has 12 residues. The V end lost 11 bases, the J end lost 8 bases, and 15 bases lay between the germline ends. The CDR3, as DNA: TGTGCCGCAAGGGGAGAGGCGGAAAAACTGTTTTTT. Protein sequence: CAARGEAEKLFF.

This rearrangement joins TRBV7-9 to TRBJ2-3; the match to TRBD1 covers 7 bases. Germline lookup yields CDR1 SEHNR and CDR2 FQNEAQ (reference sequence). The CDR3 is made up of 15 amino acids. With V trimmed by 5 bases and J by 7 bases, 12 bases remained unmatched. The CDR3 loop reads CASSPDRLGENTQYF. In DNA form, the CDR3 reads TGTGCCAGCAGCCCGGACAGGTTGGGGGAGAATACGCAGTATTTT. The whole variable domain, remainder taken from reference TRBV7-9 and TRBJ2-3, is DTGVSQNPRHKITKRGQNVTFRCDPISEHNRLYWYRQTLGQGPEFLTYFQNEAQLEKSRLLSDRFSAERPKGSFSTLEIQRTEQGDSAMYLCASSPDRLGENTQYFGPGTRLTVL.

The rearrangement links TRBV6-1 to TRBJ1-2; D may be TRBD1 (5 bases). Germline CDR1 and CDR2: MNHNS and SASEGT. V lost 5 bases, J lost 0 bases, and 10 bases lay in between. This CDR3 is 14 amino acids long. The DNA for the CDR3 is TGTGCCAGCAGTAAACAGGATACTAACTATGGCTACACCTTC. Protein: CASSKQDTNYGYTF.

The chain combines TRBV25-1 with TRBJ2-5; unclear D gene. The CDR3 loop spans 16 amino acids. Germline CDR1 MGHDK, CDR2 SYGVNS. Trimming took 6 bases from V and 1 from J, leaving 18 bases between them. Written as DNA, the CDR3 is TGTGCCAGCAGCCCGAAGAATGGCGGATTCCAAGAGACCCAGTACTTC. Residues: CASSPKNGGFQETQYF.

The J gene is TRBJ1-2, the V gene TRBV9; no firm D call. Germline V CDR1 and CDR2: SGDLS, YYNGEE. This CDR3 comprises 12 residues. Trimming removed 6 bases at V and 7 bases at J, with 13 bases between. CDR3 DNA sequence: TGTGCCAGCACTAGGGAGGGTCGTGGCTACACCTTC. Its translation: CASTREGRGYTF.